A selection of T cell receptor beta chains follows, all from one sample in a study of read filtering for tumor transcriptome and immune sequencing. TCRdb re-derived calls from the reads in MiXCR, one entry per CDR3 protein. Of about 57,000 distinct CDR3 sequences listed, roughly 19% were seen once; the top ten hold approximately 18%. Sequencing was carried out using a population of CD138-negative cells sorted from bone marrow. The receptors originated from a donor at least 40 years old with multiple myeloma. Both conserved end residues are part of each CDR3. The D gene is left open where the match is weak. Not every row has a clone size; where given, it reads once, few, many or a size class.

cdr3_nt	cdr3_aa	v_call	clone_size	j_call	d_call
TGCAGTGCTAGAGTTAGGCACGTTCGCGACGAGCAGTACTTC	CSARVRHVRDEQYF	TRBV20-1	many	TRBJ2-7	NA
TGTGCCAGCAGCCCCAATCCCGAGGGGATTTCTTTCTTT	CASSPNPEGISFF	TRBV7-3	NA	TRBJ1-1	NA
TGTGCCACTAGGGGACTAGCGGGGGTGAGCTCCTACAATGAGCAGTTCTTC	CATRGLAGVSSYNEQFF	TRBV3-1	many	TRBJ2-1	TRBD2
TGTACCAGCAGTGAATCCGGGAGTCTTAACTACGAGCAGTACTTC	CTSSESGSLNYEQYF	TRBV25-1	NA	TRBJ2-7	NA
TGCAGTGCTAGAGATTGGAACACCGCTTTCTCTGGGGCCAACGTCCTGACTTTC	CSARDWNTAFSGANVLTF	TRBV20-1	many	TRBJ2-6	NA
TGTGCCAGCAGCTTAAGGCCGGGAGAGGTCCCAGATACGCAGTATTTT	CASSLRPGEVPDTQYF	TRBV7-9	many	TRBJ2-3	NA
TGTGCCAGCAGTTCATTCGGACAGGGGGCGCCGGATGAGCAGTTCTTC	CASSSFGQGAPDEQFF	TRBV28	many	TRBJ2-1	TRBD1
TGCGCCAGCAGCTTGGGGGGGTCGGGCGAAGAGACCCAGTACTTC	CASSLGGSGEETQYF	TRBV5-1	few	TRBJ2-5	NA
TGTGCCAGCAGTTTGGGGCCGGGACAGCAAGAGACCCAGTACTTC	CASSLGPGQQETQYF	TRBV12-3/TRBV12-4	many	TRBJ2-5	TRBD1
TGCGCCAGCAGCTTGGCCGAGAATGAGAAAACCCAGTACTTC	CASSLAENEKTQYF	TRBV5-1	NA	TRBJ2-5	NA
TGTGCCAGCAGTTGGTCAGCCTACTATGGCTACACCTTC	CASSWSAYYGYTF	TRBV28	many	TRBJ1-2	NA
TGCGCCAGCAGCCAGGAACAGGGGTGGTACGAGCAGTACTTC	CASSQEQGWYEQYF	TRBV4-1	many	TRBJ2-7	TRBD1
TGCGCCAGCAGTCTGAGGACAACAGCGGCGTCTGGGGCCAACGTCCTGACTTTC	CASSLRTTAASGANVLTF	TRBV5-1	many	TRBJ2-6	NA
TGTGCTAGTCTGGGGGGGGGTTCTCTGGAAAATGAGCAGTTCTTC	CASLGGGSLENEQFF	TRBV12-5	many	TRBJ2-1	TRBD2
TGTGCCAGCAGCCAAAAACGCACCGGGGAGCTGTTTTTT	CASSQKRTGELFF	TRBV14	many	TRBJ2-2	NA
TGCGCCAGCAGCTTGACCACAGGGCCCCAAGAGACCCAGTACTTC	CASSLTTGPQETQYF	TRBV5-1	few	TRBJ2-5	NA
TGTGCCAGCAGCCAAGCTAGCGGGGCGGGCTATGAGCAGTTCTTC	CASSQASGAGYEQFF	TRBV3-1	NA	TRBJ2-1	TRBD2
TGTGCCAGCAGTGAATGGGGACAGGGAACCTACGAGCAGTACTTC	CASSEWGQGTYEQYF	TRBV2	few	TRBJ2-7	TRBD1
TGTGCCAGCAGCTACACAGGGGTAGATACGCAGTATTTT	CASSYTGVDTQYF	TRBV5-5	many	TRBJ2-3	TRBD1
TGTGCCAGTAGTATGGGTTCGGCAGGGGGCCGCTACAATGAGCAGTTCTTC	CASSMGSAGGRYNEQFF	TRBV19	medium-sized	TRBJ2-1	TRBD1
TGCAGCGTTGAAGGTACAGGGGAGACTGCTTACGAGCAGTACTTC	CSVEGTGETAYEQYF	TRBV29-1	few	TRBJ2-7	TRBD1
TGTGCCAGCACCGACCCCAGTAGTTCGAGGTCAAAACTGTTTTTT	CASTDPSSSRSKLFF	TRBV6-6	many	TRBJ1-4	NA
TGTGCCAGTAGTATGTCGACCGGGACAGGGGCGGCTGGGGCCAACGTCCTGACTTTC	CASSMSTGTGAAGANVLTF	TRBV19	many	TRBJ2-6	TRBD1
TGTGCCAGCAGCCAAGTTGGACGACACAATGAGCAGTTCTTC	CASSQVGRHNEQFF	TRBV4-2	many	TRBJ2-1	NA
TGTGCCAGCCACATAGACAGAGACACTGTAGCTTTCTTT	CASHIDRDTVAFF	TRBV5-4	NA	TRBJ1-1	NA
TGCAGCGTTGACAGGAGAGCGGCAGATACGCAGTATTTT	CSVDRRAADTQYF	TRBV29-1	many	TRBJ2-3	NA
TGTGCCAGCAGCGTTGGGGGGGCTGGTGACTACGAGCAGTACTTC	CASSVGGAGDYEQYF	TRBV7-2	few	TRBJ2-7	NA
TGTGCCAGCAGTTTCACCCTCGGGACTAGCGCTTCCTACAATGAGCAGTTCTTC	CASSFTLGTSASYNEQFF	TRBV6-6	many	TRBJ2-1	TRBD2
TGTGCCAGCAGCCGACTCAGAGATCAGCCCCAGCATTTT	CASSRLRDQPQHF	TRBV6-5	many	TRBJ1-5	NA
TGTGCCATCAGTGTGGAGTACTACAATGAGCAGTTCTTC	CAISVEYYNEQFF	TRBV10-3	many	TRBJ2-1	NA
TGTGCCTGGAGTGTAGAAGTTGGTGATGCGCAGTATTTT	CAWSVEVGDAQYF	TRBV30	NA	TRBJ2-3	NA
TGTGCCAGCAGCTTATTTCAGGGGGTCACTGAAGCTTTCTTT	CASSLFQGVTEAFF	TRBV7-2	many	TRBJ1-1	TRBD1
TGTGCCAGCTGGAAACAGGCTCCCTATGGCTACACCTTC	CASWKQAPYGYTF	TRBV6-2/TRBV6-3	NA	TRBJ1-2	NA
TGTGCCAGCAGCCTATCCGCCCCAGACAATGAGCAGTTCTTC	CASSLSAPDNEQFF	TRBV3-1	many	TRBJ2-1	NA
TGCAGTGCTACCCCGGACAGTTACCTGGTTGGTTCCTACGAGCAGTACTTC	CSATPDSYLVGSYEQYF	TRBV20-1	few	TRBJ2-7	NA
TGTGCCAGCAGCCCCGACTTTAGCTCCTACAATGAGCAGTTCTTC	CASSPDFSSYNEQFF	TRBV7-3	many	TRBJ2-1	NA
TGTGCCAGCAGCGGACTGACAGGGCCTAAGTACTTC	CASSGLTGPKYF	TRBV7-8	many	TRBJ2-7	TRBD1
TGTGCCAGCAGCGTAGAGGCCTCGGGGCCGGTCCTCGATGAGCAGTTCTTC	CASSVEASGPVLDEQFF	TRBV9	many	TRBJ2-1	NA
TGCAGTGCTAGAGACATCGGTAATCGGGAGAGTCTGCACAATGAGCAGTTCTTC	CSARDIGNRESLHNEQFF	TRBV20-1	many	TRBJ2-1	NA
TGCGCCAGCAGCTTGGTTCCGGAGACGGGGTACAATCAGCCCCAGCATTTT	CASSLVPETGYNQPQHF	TRBV5-1	few	TRBJ1-5	NA
TGCAGCGTGGGCGCCAGGGGAGTGGGCACAGATACGCAGTATTTT	CSVGARGVGTDTQYF	TRBV29-1	NA	TRBJ2-3	NA
TGCAGCGTTGGAGGGAGGCAGTACAATGAGCAGTTCTTC	CSVGGRQYNEQFF	TRBV29-1	many	TRBJ2-1	NA
TGTGCCAGCAGCTTAGAAGCTGGAAGGTATGGCTACACCTTC	CASSLEAGRYGYTF	TRBV11-2	many	TRBJ1-2	NA
TGTGCCAGCAGCTATACCGATGAGCAGTTCTTC	CASSYTDEQFF	TRBV11-2	medium-sized	TRBJ2-1	NA
TGTGCCATCAGTGAAAAAGCGGAGACCTACAATGAGCAGTTCTTC	CAISEKAETYNEQFF	TRBV10-3	NA	TRBJ2-1	NA
TGCAGTGCTACGTCGGGACTAGCGGGATGGTGGGGCAATGAGCAGTTCTTC	CSATSGLAGWWGNEQFF	TRBV20-1	few	TRBJ2-1	TRBD2
TGTGCCAGCAGCGCCCGGGACAGGGTAAGGGAATATCAGCCCCAGCATTTT	CASSARDRVREYQPQHF	TRBV21-1	many	TRBJ1-5	NA